This T cell receptor (beta chain) was identified during a study of cytomegalovirus exposure and HLA in healthy donors. As regards this clone: The target antigen is unknown.

Notes on the study in general: Apart from CMV serostatus, no immune exposure information was available.

Trimming took 1 base from V and 6 from J; bases not matched to a gene: 1. The length of the CDR3 is 13 residues. CDR1 SGHVS and CDR2 FNYEAQ come from the germline V gene. The PCR used 60 Vbeta and 13 Jbeta primers. Some clones are missing from TCRdb's copy, which holds only in-frame ones; the method was immunoSEQ multiplex PCR. Of a few hundred thousand clones listed, roughly 84% are singletons. The TCR was taken from a girl aged 10-17 years in good health and CMV-seronegative. The sequenced material came from PBMCs. The chain couples TRBV7-6 to TRBJ2-7; 9 nucleotides match TRBD1. This CDR3 is CASSLEQGAEQYF. CDR3 nucleotide sequence: TGTGCCAGCAGCTTAGAACAGGGGGCCGAGCAGTACTTC.